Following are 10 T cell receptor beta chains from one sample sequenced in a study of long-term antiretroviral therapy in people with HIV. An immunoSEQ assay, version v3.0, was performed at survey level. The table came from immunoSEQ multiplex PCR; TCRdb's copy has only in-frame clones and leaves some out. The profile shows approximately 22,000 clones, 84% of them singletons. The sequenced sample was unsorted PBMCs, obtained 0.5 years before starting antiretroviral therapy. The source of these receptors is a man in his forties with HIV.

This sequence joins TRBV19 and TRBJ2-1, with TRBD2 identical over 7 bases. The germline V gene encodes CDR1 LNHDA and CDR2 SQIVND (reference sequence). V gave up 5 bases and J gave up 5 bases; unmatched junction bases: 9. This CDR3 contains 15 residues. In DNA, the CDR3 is TGTGCCAGTAGTGGGCGGGACTACCTCGACAATGAGCAGTTCTTC. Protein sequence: CASSGRDYLDNEQFF.

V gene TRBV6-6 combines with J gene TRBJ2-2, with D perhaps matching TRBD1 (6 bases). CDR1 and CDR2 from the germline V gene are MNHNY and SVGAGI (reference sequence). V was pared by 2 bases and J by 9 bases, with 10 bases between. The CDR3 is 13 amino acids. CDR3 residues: CASSYGQSRELFF. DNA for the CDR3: TGTGCCAGCAGTTACGGACAGTCCAGGGAGCTGTTTTTT.

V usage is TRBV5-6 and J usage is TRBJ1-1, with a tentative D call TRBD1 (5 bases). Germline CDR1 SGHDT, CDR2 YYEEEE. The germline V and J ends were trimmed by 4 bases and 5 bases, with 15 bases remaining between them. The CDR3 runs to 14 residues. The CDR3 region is CASSPWGGGTEAFF. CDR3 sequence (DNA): TGTGCCAGCAGCCCCTGGGGCGGGGGAACTGAAGCTTTCTTT.

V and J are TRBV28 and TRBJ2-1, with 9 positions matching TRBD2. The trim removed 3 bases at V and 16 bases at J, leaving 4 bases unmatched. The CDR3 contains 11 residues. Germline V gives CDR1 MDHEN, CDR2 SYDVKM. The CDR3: CASSLAGGKFF. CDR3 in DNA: TGTGCCAGCAGTTTGGCGGGGGGGAAATTCTTC.

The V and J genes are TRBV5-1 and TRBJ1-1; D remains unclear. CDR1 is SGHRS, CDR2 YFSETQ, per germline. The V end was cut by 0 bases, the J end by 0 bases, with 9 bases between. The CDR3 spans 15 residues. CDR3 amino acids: CASSLGIGLNTEAFF. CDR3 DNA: TGCGCCAGCAGCTTGGGGATAGGATTGAACACTGAAGCTTTCTTT.

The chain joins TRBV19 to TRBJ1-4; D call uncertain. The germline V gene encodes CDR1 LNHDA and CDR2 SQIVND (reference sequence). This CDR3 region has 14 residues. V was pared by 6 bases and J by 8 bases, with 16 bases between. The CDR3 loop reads CASRDGSTGEKLFF. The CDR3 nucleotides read TGTGCCAGTAGGGACGGCTCCACGGGAGAAAAACTGTTTTTT.

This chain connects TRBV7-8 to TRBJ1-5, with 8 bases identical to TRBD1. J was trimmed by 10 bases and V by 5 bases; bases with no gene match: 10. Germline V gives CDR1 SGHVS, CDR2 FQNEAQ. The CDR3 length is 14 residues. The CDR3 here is CASSPGTGTGPQHF. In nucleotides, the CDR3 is TGTGCCAGCAGCCCGGGGACAGGCACAGGACCCCAGCATTTT.

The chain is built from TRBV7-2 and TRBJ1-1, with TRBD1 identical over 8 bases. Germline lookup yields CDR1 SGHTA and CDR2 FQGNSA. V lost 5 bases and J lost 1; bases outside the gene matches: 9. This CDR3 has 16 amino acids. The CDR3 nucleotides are TGTGCCAGCAGCGTCCGACAGGGGTTGGGGAACACTGAAGCTTTCTTT. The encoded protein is CASSVRQGLGNTEAFF.

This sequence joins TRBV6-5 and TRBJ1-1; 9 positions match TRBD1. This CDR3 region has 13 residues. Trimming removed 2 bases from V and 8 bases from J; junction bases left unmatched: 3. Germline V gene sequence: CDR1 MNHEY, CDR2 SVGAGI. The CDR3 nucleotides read TGTGCCAGCAGTTACGGACAGGGGACGGAAGCTTTCTTT. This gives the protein CASSYGQGTEAFF.

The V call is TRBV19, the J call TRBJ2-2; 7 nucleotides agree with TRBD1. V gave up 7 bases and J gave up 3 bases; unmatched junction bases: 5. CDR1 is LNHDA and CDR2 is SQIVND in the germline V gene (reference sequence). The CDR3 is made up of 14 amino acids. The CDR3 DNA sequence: TGTGCCAGTAAGAATCAGGGGGACACCGGGGAGCTGTTTTTT. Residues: CASKNQGDTGELFF.